In its sample, the clone carrying this TCR beta chain was seen a few times. Random hexamers primed reverse transcription of about 0.5 to 1 ug RNA. Across 54 Vbeta and 13 Jbeta, TCR beta CDR3 was amplified with immunoSEQ multiplex PCR. TCRdb re-derived calls from the immunoSEQ multiplex PCR reads in MiXCR, one entry per CDR3 protein. The profile shows some 76,000 distinct CDR3 sequences, 91% of them singletons. Trimming removed 4 bases at V and 2 bases at J, with 12 bases between. Germline values: CDR1 SGHTA, CDR2 FQGNSA. The CDR3 loop spans 15 amino acids. This record comes from a study of CD8 T cells in Susac syndrome. The patients serving as multiple sclerosis controls were treatment-naive. They had stable or active relapsing-remitting disease and fulfilled revised McDonald criteria.

The receptor was isolated from a human donor with multiple sclerosis. Sequencing input: CD8+ T cells from PBMCs. This sequence joins TRBV7-2 and TRBJ2-1, with D tentatively TRBD1 (5 bases). The chain's CDR3 is CASSSVADTYNEQFF. The CDR3 coding sequence is TGTGCCAGCAGCTCGGTGGCGGACACCTACAATGAGCAGTTCTTC.